Shown below are 21 T cell receptor beta chains from a single sample sequenced in a study of T cell clonotyping in hematopoietic cell transplantation. Here immunoSEQ multiplex PCR was the method, and the copy in TCRdb shows in-frame clones only, minus some. This sample has 13,000 to 15,000 clones, with roughly 60% found just once. The sequencing sample was made of PBMCs. Receptor source: a human donor who either received an allogeneic hematopoietic cell transplant for a myeloid malignancy or was a related donor (not recorded which). Some clones in this sample may be carry-over from other donors' samples.

In DNA form, the CDR3 reads TGTGCCAGCAGTCAAACCGGGACAGGGGGCTCGAGGGACATTCAGTACTTC. Its protein product is CASSQTGTGGSRDIQYF. This sequence joins TRBV28 and TRBJ2-4; 12 nucleotides align to TRBD1. CDR3 length: 17 residues. The germline gives CDR1 MDHEN, CDR2 SYDVKM. V shed 5 bases and J 8 bases; nucleotides not matched to a gene: 13.

This rearrangement joins TRBV5-1 to TRBJ1-1; the D gene is possibly TRBD1 (5 bases). The V end was cut by 4 bases, the J end by 1 base, with 11 bases between. Germline CDR1 SGHRS, CDR2 YFSETQ. The CDR3 spans 14 residues. CDR3 region: CASSGGEWNTEAFF. In nucleotides, the CDR3 is TGCGCCAGCAGCGGGGGTGAGTGGAACACTGAAGCTTTCTTT.

The chain employs TRBV27 and TRBJ2-3; perhaps TRBD2 as D (6 bases). Germline values: CDR1 MNHEY, CDR2 SMNVEV (reference sequence). The CDR3 totals 14 residues. Trimming removed 2 bases from V and 6 bases from J, with 12 bases in between. The CDR3, as DNA: TGTGCCAGCAGTTTAGGAGACCGGGGGGATACGCAGTATTTT. Its protein is CASSLGDRGDTQYF.

By share, this clone counts as medium-sized. The chain combines TRBV6-5 with TRBJ1-1; D is ambiguous. CDR1 is MNHEY, CDR2 SVGAGI, per germline. The V end was cut by 7 bases, the J end by 7 bases, with 16 bases between. The CDR3 consists of 13 residues. The CDR3, as DNA: TGTGCCAGCACTCCCCGGGGTTCGCGTGAAGCTTTCTTT. Translated: CASTPRGSREAFF.

This rearrangement joins TRBV30 to TRBJ2-7; D gene uncertain. CDR1 is GTSNPN, CDR2 SVGIG, per germline (reference sequence). The CDR3 consists of 13 residues. V lost 3 bases, J lost 2 bases, and 11 bases lay in between. The CDR3, as DNA: TGTGCCTGGAGCTTTGGACCGACCTACGAGCAGTACTTC. This sequence encodes CAWSFGPTYEQYF.

The rearrangement joins TRBV29-1 to TRBJ1-2, with TRBD1 identical over 7 bases. The ends lost 4 bases at V and 6 bases at J; junction bases unmatched: 8. The V gene's germline CDR1 is SQVTM and CDR2 ANQGSEA. The CDR3 has 13 residues. Written as DNA, the CDR3 is TGCAGCGTTGTAACCTCAGGGGGGCATGGCTACACCTTC. Amino acids: CSVVTSGGHGYTF.

The V call is TRBV28, the J call TRBJ2-7; tentative D call: TRBD1 (5 bases). CDR1 and CDR2 from the germline V gene are MDHEN and SYDVKM. V was cut by 2 bases and J by 2 bases, with 10 bases left in between. The CDR3 is 14 residues long. CDR3 sequence: CASSLGVGAYEQYF. CDR3 nucleotides: TGTGCCAGCAGTTTAGGGGTAGGGGCCTACGAGCAGTACTTC.

The chain recombines TRBV10-3 with TRBJ2-5; 7 nucleotides agree with TRBD1. CDR3 length: 15 amino acids. V shed 0 bases and J 1 base; nucleotides not matched to a gene: 2. Looked up from germline, CDR1 is ENHRY and CDR2 is SYGVKD. The CDR3 loop is CAISESGDSQETQYF. The CDR3 nucleotides read TGTGCCATCAGTGAGTCAGGGGACAGCCAAGAGACCCAGTACTTC.

The genes are TRBV29-1 and TRBJ1-2, with D possibly being TRBD1 (5 bases). V gave up 6 bases and J gave up 7 bases, with 18 bases separating them. CDR3 length: 13 residues. CDR1 SQVTM and CDR2 ANQGSEA come from the germline V gene. The CDR3 spells CSVGGGATPGYTF. CDR3 DNA: TGCAGCGTGGGGGGTGGTGCAACCCCTGGCTACACCTTC.

The J gene is TRBJ1-6, the V gene TRBV6-5; D not resolved. This CDR3 contains 13 residues. V gave up 6 bases and J gave up 7 bases, with 10 bases separating them. Germline CDR1 MNHEY, CDR2 SVGAGI. Here the CDR3 DNA reads TGTGCCAGCAGGTCCTACAGAAATTCACCCCTCCACTTT. Its translation: CASRSYRNSPLHF.

The chain recombines TRBV6-1 with TRBJ1-4; D possibly corresponds to TRBD1 (5 bases). The V end was cut by 2 bases, the J end by 10 bases, with 11 bases between. CDR1 and CDR2 from the germline V gene are MNHNS and SASEGT. This CDR3 contains 13 residues. Here the CDR3 reads CASSERGLGKLFF. CDR3 coding DNA: TGTGCCAGCAGTGAAAGGGGTTTAGGAAAACTGTTTTTT.

The chain employs TRBV30 and TRBJ1-2; no clear D gene. CDR3 length equals 14 residues. Germline CDR1 reads GTSNPN; CDR2 reads SVGIG (reference sequence). V was trimmed by 2 bases and J by 5 bases, leaving 15 bases between them. CDR3 DNA: TGTGCCTGGAGTCTTCAGTCCCCGATTTATGGCTACACCTTC. It codes for CAWSLQSPIYGYTF.

This clone is medium-sized (0.01 to 0.1%) within its sample. V gene TRBV19 combines with J gene TRBJ1-1; TRBD1 matches 7 bases. Germline CDR1 LNHDA, CDR2 SQIVND (reference sequence). CDR3 length: 12 amino acids. After removal of 4 bases from V and 8 bases from J, the junction contained 4 bases not matched to a gene. CDR3 sequence (DNA): TGTGCCAGTAGTACAGGGGGACGAGAAGCTTTCTTT. Its translation: CASSTGGREAFF.

V is TRBV19 and J is TRBJ1-1; no definite D call. The CDR3 has 15 amino acids. CDR1 LNHDA and CDR2 SQIVND come from the germline V gene (reference sequence). The V and J ends lost 1 base and 7 bases respectively, with 16 bases between them. CDR3 DNA: TGTGCCAGTAGTATAGTAAGAGGGCAGAGCCTTGAAGCTTTCTTT. Translating gives CASSIVRGQSLEAFF.

The gene calls are TRBV7-9 and TRBJ1-3; perhaps TRBD1 as D (5 bases). Deletions cut 1 base from V and 6 bases from J, with 10 bases between. This CDR3 comprises 14 residues. Germline CDR1 reads SEHNR; CDR2 reads FQNEAQ (reference sequence). CDR3 residues: CASSLGRDENTIYF. In nucleotides, the CDR3 is TGTGCCAGCAGCTTAGGCAGGGATGAAAACACCATATATTTT.

CDR3 in DNA: TGTGCCAGCAGTGTGGGGGAGACCGGGGAGCTGTTTTTT. Its translation is CASSVGETGELFF. V and J are TRBV2 and TRBJ2-2, with D possibly called TRBD1 or TRBD2 (5 bases each). This CDR3 is built from 13 residues. CDR1 is SNHLY and CDR2 is FYNNEI in the germline V gene. V was trimmed by 4 bases and J by 5 bases, leaving 8 bases between them.

This clone was observed a handful of times. This chain joins TRBV5-5 and TRBJ1-5, with 8 bases identical to TRBD1. The junction had 8 bases not matched to a gene; V was cut back by 3 bases and J by 3 bases. This CDR3 is built from 16 residues. Germline CDR1 and CDR2: SGHKS and YYEKEE (reference sequence). CDR3 in amino acids: CASSSTGQAINQPQHF. In DNA form, the CDR3 reads TGTGCCAGCAGCTCTACGGGACAGGCCATCAATCAGCCCCAGCATTTT. The variable domain in full, completed from reference TRBV5-5 and TRBJ1-5, reads DAGVTQSPTHLIKTRGQQVTLRCSPISGHKSVSWYQQVLGQGPQFIFQYYEKEERGRGNFPDRFSARQFPNYSSELNVNALLLGDSALYLCASSSTGQAINQPQHFGDGTRLSIL.

The chain uses TRBV28 and TRBJ2-3; 8 nucleotides line up with TRBD2. Germline V gives CDR1 MDHEN, CDR2 SYDVKM. The CDR3 covers 15 residues. The ends lost 3 bases at V and 6 bases at J; junction bases unmatched: 8. The CDR3: CASSFQAGEYDTQYF. The CDR3 DNA reads TGTGCCAGCAGTTTTCAAGCGGGAGAATATGATACGCAGTATTTT.

J is TRBJ2-7 and V is TRBV30, with D hard to call. Germline lookup yields CDR1 GTSNPN and CDR2 SVGIG (reference sequence). Trimming removed 3 bases at V and 0 bases at J, with 12 bases between. The CDR3 extends over 14 amino acids. CDR3 DNA sequence: TGTGCCTGGAGAGTTTGGCAGAGCTCCTACGAGCAGTACTTC. It specifies CAWRVWQSSYEQYF.

The rearrangement joins TRBV4-3 to TRBJ1-2; TRBD1 matches 7 bases. The J segment lost 4 bases and the V segment lost 0 bases, leaving 5 bases of the junction unmatched. The CDR3 is 15 amino acids. Germline CDR1 LGHNA, CDR2 YSLEER. The CDR3: CASSQDGSGGYGYTF. The CDR3 DNA follows: TGCGCCAGCAGCCAAGATGGGTCAGGGGGCTATGGCTACACCTTC.

The chain employs TRBV28 and TRBJ1-5; D gene unclear. The CDR3 has 14 amino acids. Trimming removed 8 bases at V and 7 bases at J, with 18 bases between. In germline, CDR1 is MDHEN, CDR2 SYDVKM. CDR3 in DNA: TGTGCCAGCTCTACCACCCTCGGGAGGCAGCCCCAGCATTTT. Translating it yields CASSTTLGRQPQHF.